Below are 27 T cell receptor beta chains sequenced from a single sample in a study of cytomegalovirus exposure and HLA in healthy donors. Amplification used 60 Vbeta primers and 13 Jbeta primers. This table comes from immunoSEQ multiplex PCR, and its TCRdb copy is limited to in-frame clones, with some not included. This sample has about 120,000 clones, with approximately 81% found just once. Source material: PBMCs. These receptors were obtained from a man younger than 40 in good health and CMV-seropositive.

This clone was seen once. The genes are TRBV6-1 and TRBJ2-7; no definite D call. From germline, CDR1 is MNHNS and CDR2 SASEGT. The CDR3 has 15 residues. V lost 5 bases and J lost 3, with 17 bases in between. The CDR3 sequence: CASSFPTVSFYEQYF. The CDR3 DNA follows: TGTGCCAGCAGTTTCCCTACCGTTAGTTTCTACGAGCAGTACTTC.

The chain has TRBV4-3 and TRBJ2-5, with TRBD2 matching 8 bases. The J call may not be correct, given that the DNA end is closer to TRBJ2-7. CDR1 and CDR2 (germline): LGHNA, YSLEER. The CDR3 sequence is 15 residues long. Written as DNA, the CDR3 is TGCGCCAGCAGCCAAGTGACTAGCGCGCCCTACGAGCAGTACTTC. Translation: CASSQVTSAPYEQYF.

The J gene is TRBJ2-3, the V gene TRBV6-6; 12 nucleotides agree with TRBD2. V was pared by 2 bases and J by 8 bases, with 5 bases of the junction left unmatched. Per germline, CDR1 MNHNY and CDR2 SVGAGI (reference sequence). CDR3 length: 15 amino acids. In DNA, the CDR3 is TGTGCCAGCAGTTACGAGACTAGCGGGAGCGCTACGCAGTATTTT. Its translation: CASSYETSGSATQYF.

In this sample, this clone turned up a few times. This chain links TRBV10-3 with TRBJ1-2, with D possibly being TRBD1 (5 bases). Per the germline V gene, CDR1 is ENHRY and CDR2 is SYGVKD. This CDR3 contains 15 residues. Trimming left V 3 bases short and J 1 base short, with 12 bases between. CDR3 region: CAISDLGHRNYGYTF. In DNA, the CDR3 is TGTGCCATCAGTGACCTCGGACACCGTAACTATGGCTACACCTTC.

V gene TRBV28 combines with J gene TRBJ2-2, with 11 bases identical to TRBD2. The CDR3 totals 15 residues. From germline, CDR1 is MDHEN and CDR2 SYDVKM. Trimming removed 10 bases from V and 6 bases from J; junction bases left unmatched: 10. The CDR3 here is CAKKTSGSSSGELFF. The CDR3 DNA sequence: TGTGCCAAAAAAACTAGCGGGAGTTCTTCCGGGGAGCTGTTTTTT.

The chain combines TRBV5-1 with TRBJ2-1, with a possible D match to TRBD2 (6 bases). This CDR3 has 13 amino acids. The germline V and J ends were trimmed by 4 bases and 5 bases, with 10 bases remaining between them. Per the germline V gene, CDR1 is SGHRS and CDR2 is YFSETQ. Here the CDR3 reads CASSLGLDNEQFF. CDR3 bases: TGCGCCAGCAGCCTGGGACTTGACAATGAGCAGTTCTTC.

The chain couples TRBV6-1 to TRBJ2-7, with TRBD1 matching 9 bases. V lost 5 bases, J lost 3 bases, and 8 bases stayed unmatched. This CDR3 contains 15 residues. Germline V CDR1 and CDR2: MNHNS, SASEGT. The CDR3, as DNA: TGTGCCAGCAGTTGGGGACAGGGCGCGCTCTACGAGCAGTACTTC. This gives the protein CASSWGQGALYEQYF.

The chain links TRBV4-2 to TRBJ1-1; D not certain. The CDR3 spans 14 residues. V lost 0 bases and J 1 base, leaving 6 bases between the germline ends. CDR1 LGHNA and CDR2 YNFKEQ come from the germline V gene. The chain's CDR3 is CASSQDPGNTEAFF. The CDR3 region has the DNA TGTGCCAGCAGCCAAGATCCGGGGAACACTGAAGCTTTCTTT.

The chain recombines TRBV5-5 with TRBJ2-1; perhaps TRBD2 as D (6 bases). The V gene lost 2 bases and the J gene lost 8 bases, with 23 bases spanning the gap. The germline V gene encodes CDR1 SGHKS and CDR2 YYEKEE (reference sequence). The CDR3 has 17 amino acids. The CDR3 sequence is CASSFGGRDFFYHEQFF. DNA of the CDR3: TGTGCCAGCAGCTTTGGAGGGCGCGACTTTTTTTATCATGAGCAGTTCTTC.

As concerns this clone: Germline is not matched at one junction end, which may reflect a read error. J is TRBJ2-4 and V is TRBV4-3; D possibly corresponds to TRBD2 (6 bases). CDR1 is LGHNA, CDR2 YSLEER, per germline. The CDR3 loop spans 14 amino acids. CDR3 loop: CASSQVGGINSQYF. For the CDR3, the DNA is TGCGCCAGCAGCCAAGTTGGAGGGATAAACAGTCAGTACTTC.

This chain links TRBV2 with TRBJ2-7; 8 bases match TRBD2. The CDR3 spans 17 residues. CDR1 is SNHLY, CDR2 FYNNEI, per germline. With 3 bases clipped from V and 2 bases from J, the junction kept 12 bases outside the gene matches. CDR3 region: CASSDILAGGKAYEQYF. The CDR3 DNA sequence: TGTGCCAGCAGTGATATCCTGGCGGGGGGAAAGGCCTACGAGCAGTACTTC.

The rearrangement links TRBV9 to TRBJ2-5; 7 positions match TRBD1. The CDR3 has 15 amino acids. Germline values: CDR1 SGDLS, CDR2 YYNGEE. With 4 bases clipped from V and 6 bases from J, the junction kept 12 bases outside the gene matches. The CDR3 region has the DNA TGTGCCAGCAGCCCAGGGACAGCCCCCATGAAGACCCAGTACTTC. It translates to CASSPGTAPMKTQYF.

This rearrangement joins TRBV5-1 to TRBJ1-4; no definite D call. The V gene lost 0 bases and the J gene lost 5 bases, with 17 bases spanning the gap. Germline-derived CDR1 and CDR2 are SGHRS and YFSETQ. CDR3 length equals 17 residues. CDR3 in DNA: TGCGCCAGCAGCTTGGCCTACAGACCAGCAAGAAATGAAAAACTGTTTTTT. Translating gives CASSLAYRPARNEKLFF.

This clone was picked up one time. The chain links TRBV4-1 to TRBJ2-3, with D maybe TRBD2 (7 bases). Germline values: CDR1 MGHRA, CDR2 YSYEKL. The ends were cut back, 1 base at V and 5 bases at J, with 22 bases in the middle. This CDR3 has 18 amino acids. The CDR3 DNA is TGCGCCAGCAGCCAAGGTTCTCGGACGGGGGGCCATGGAGATACGCAGTATTTT. Protein: CASSQGSRTGGHGDTQYF.

The genes are TRBV4-3 and TRBJ1-2, with 8 bases lining up with TRBD1. Germline V gene sequence: CDR1 LGHNA, CDR2 YSLEER. V dropped 6 bases and J dropped 8; count of bases not matched to a gene: 5. The CDR3 is made up of 12 amino acids. The CDR3 loop is CASSSTGGGYTF. DNA for the CDR3: TGCGCCAGCAGTTCCACAGGGGGAGGCTACACCTTC.

The gene calls are TRBV5-8 and TRBJ2-5; 11 bases map to TRBD1. V dropped 3 bases and J dropped 4; count of bases not matched to a gene: 5. The CDR3 extends over 15 amino acids. Germline assignment: CDR1 SGHTS and CDR2 YDEGEE. The CDR3 DNA sequence: TGTGCCAGCAGCTCAAGGACAGGGGGCATAGAGACCCAGTACTTC. Protein: CASSSRTGGIETQYF.

CDR3 loop: CASSFMGGRDTGELFF. DNA for the CDR3: TGTGCCAGCAGCTTTATGGGCGGGAGAGACACCGGGGAGCTGTTTTTT. The chain employs TRBV7-6 and TRBJ2-2; 7 bases agree with TRBD2. The CDR3 extends over 16 amino acids. The J segment lost 3 bases and the V segment lost 3 bases, leaving 7 bases of the junction unmatched. Germline values: CDR1 SGHVS, CDR2 FNYEAQ.

As regards this clone: The junction departs from germline at one end; a sequencing error may be responsible. This sequence joins TRBV7-9 and TRBJ1-1; D is ambiguous. Per the germline V gene, CDR1 is SEHNR and CDR2 is FQNEAQ (reference sequence). The CDR3 runs to 13 residues. CDR3 region: CSSSLLRSSEAFF. The CDR3 region has the DNA TGTTCCAGCAGCTTATTGAGGTCGAGTGAAGCTTTCTTT.

The chain links TRBV6-5 to TRBJ1-3, with D possibly TRBD1 on 5 matching bases. Trimming pared 4 bases from V and 2 bases from J, leaving 9 bases between. The CDR3 runs to 14 residues. Germline V lookup: CDR1 MNHEY, CDR2 SVGAGI. CDR3: CASSWGGAGNTIYF. In nucleotides, the CDR3 is TGTGCCAGCAGTTGGGGGGGGGCTGGAAACACCATATATTTT.

The J gene is TRBJ2-5, the V gene TRBV13; 9 bases are a match to TRBD2. Germline V lookup: CDR1 PRHDT, CDR2 FYEKMQ (reference sequence). The CDR3 extends over 14 amino acids. V was clipped by 5 bases and J by 3 bases; unmatched bases: 4. The CDR3 here is CASSEGLAEETQYF. The CDR3 DNA follows: TGTGCCAGCAGCGAGGGACTAGCAGAAGAGACCCAGTACTTC. The full variable domain, completed using reference TRBV13 and TRBJ2-5, is AAGVIQSPRHLIKEKRETATLKCYPIPRHDTVYWYQQGPGQDPQFLISFYEKMQSDKGSIPDRFSAQQFSDYHSELNMSSLELGDSALYFCASSEGLAEETQYFGPGTRLLVL.

The chain carries TRBV6-6 and TRBJ2-3; D remains unclear. Germline CDR1 reads MNHNY; CDR2 reads SVGAGI (reference sequence). This CDR3 has 12 amino acids. V gave up 2 bases and J gave up 2 bases, with 2 bases separating them. For the CDR3, the DNA is TGTGCCAGCAGTTACCTCACAGATACGCAGTATTTT. Translation: CASSYLTDTQYF.

This clone occurred a few times. This chain links TRBV6-4 with TRBJ1-1, with D hard to call. The CDR3 covers 14 residues. Trimming removed 6 bases from V and 0 bases from J, with 11 bases in between. Germline CDR1 MRHNA, CDR2 SNTAGT. The CDR3: CASSVGGMNTEAFF. CDR3 nucleotide sequence: TGTGCCAGCAGCGTCGGAGGGATGAACACTGAAGCTTTCTTT.

The rearrangement joins TRBV14 to TRBJ1-3; no definite D call. Trimming left V 4 bases short and J 0 bases short, with 10 bases between. The germline gives CDR1 SGHDN, CDR2 FVKESK. The CDR3 loop spans 15 amino acids. Written as DNA, the CDR3 is TGTGCCAGCAGCCGATGGCAAAGCTCTGGAAACACCATATATTTT. The encoded protein is CASSRWQSSGNTIYF.

The J gene is TRBJ2-1, the V gene TRBV21-1; the D call in the table, TRBD2, was not verified against the DNA. TRBV21-1 is marked as a pseudogene. The CDR3 runs 14 residues. DNA for the CDR3: TGTGCCAGCAGCAAAGGACTAGCGGGGGATGAGCAGTTCTTC. Translating gives CASSKGLAGDEQFF.

The chain combines TRBV5-4 with TRBJ2-1, with TRBD2 as a possible D gene (6 bases). Germline loops: CDR1 SGHNT, CDR2 YYREEE (reference sequence). Between the trimmed V and J ends, which lost 4 bases and 7 bases, there was a span of 21 bases. CDR3 length: 16 amino acids. The CDR3 DNA is TGTGCCAGCAGCACAGGTTTATTTAGACGGGGGAATGAGCAGTTCTTC. It translates to CASSTGLFRRGNEQFF.

This clone was observed a handful of times. This rearrangement joins TRBV5-1 to TRBJ2-7; 14 bases are a match to TRBD2. This CDR3 spans 17 amino acids. CDR1 and CDR2 (germline): SGHRS, YFSETQ. With 2 bases clipped from V and 0 bases from J, the junction kept 4 bases outside the gene matches. DNA of the CDR3: TGCGCCAGCAGCTTTGGACTAGCGGGAGGCCTCTCCTACGAGCAGTACTTC. This codes for CASSFGLAGGLSYEQYF.

The genes are TRBV2 and TRBJ1-1; 7 nucleotides match TRBD1. Losses at the gene ends were 6 bases for V and 4 bases for J; bases not matched to a gene: 8. From germline, CDR1 is SNHLY and CDR2 FYNNEI. The CDR3 has 14 amino acids. The CDR3 DNA reads as TGTGCCAGCAGAACACAGGGGTGGAGCACTGAAGCTTTCTTT. It codes for CASRTQGWSTEAFF.